This T cell receptor (beta chain) is from a study of blood T cell repertoires in COVID-19. There are 16 residues in the CDR3. Germline V gene lookup returns CDR1 SGHNT and CDR2 YENEEA. The junction had 13 bases not matched to a gene; V was cut back by 1 base and J by 13 bases. Sequencing used immunoSEQ multiplex PCR; TCRdb keeps in-frame clones, though not all of them. Altogether roughly 200,000 clones are present, just under 85% being singletons, with the ten largest covering approximately 5.1%. The sequencing input was peripheral blood. The chain joins TRBV11-3 to TRBJ2-1; 10 nucleotides line up with TRBD2. This TCR was recovered from an older woman with active or convalescent COVID-19. DNA for the CDR3: TGTGCCAGCAGCTTAGTCTTTTCTTCGAGCGGGAGGGCCCAGTTCTTC. Translation: CASSLVFSSSGRAQFF.